This record covers a single T cell receptor (beta chain). Its antigen is unknown. PCR used 60 Vbeta primers and 13 Jbeta primers. Sequencing was performed with immunoSEQ multiplex PCR; in TCRdb, only in-frame clones are kept and a portion is missing. Here the sample spans under 200,000 clones, about 77% being singletons. This sample stems from a study of cytomegalovirus exposure and HLA in healthy donors. Study-level findings and limits: Immune exposure information comprised only CMV serostatus. Testing in vitro showed a few CMV-associated chains specific for CMV antigens.

CDR3 size: 15 residues. The germline CDR1 and CDR2 sequences are MDHEN and SYDVKM. The V end was cut by 5 bases, the J end by 8 bases, with 21 bases between. V is TRBV28 and J is TRBJ1-2, with TRBD1 as a possible D gene (5 bases). The TCR was taken from a woman in her 50s in good health and CMV-seronegative. Sample: PBMCs. CDR3 protein: CASSPIQVRVEGYTF. The CDR3 DNA follows: TGTGCCAGCAGTCCCATCCAAGTCAGGGTCGAGGGCTACACCTTC.